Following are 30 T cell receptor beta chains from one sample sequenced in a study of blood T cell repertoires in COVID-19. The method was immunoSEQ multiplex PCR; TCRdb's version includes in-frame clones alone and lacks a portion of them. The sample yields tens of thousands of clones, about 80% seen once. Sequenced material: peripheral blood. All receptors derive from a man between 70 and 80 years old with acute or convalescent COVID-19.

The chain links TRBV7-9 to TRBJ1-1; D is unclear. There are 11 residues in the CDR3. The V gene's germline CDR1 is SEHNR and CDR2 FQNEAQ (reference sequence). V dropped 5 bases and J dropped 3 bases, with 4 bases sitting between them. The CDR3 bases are TGTGCCAGCAGCCGTTACACTGAAGCTTTCTTT. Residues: CASSRYTEAFF.

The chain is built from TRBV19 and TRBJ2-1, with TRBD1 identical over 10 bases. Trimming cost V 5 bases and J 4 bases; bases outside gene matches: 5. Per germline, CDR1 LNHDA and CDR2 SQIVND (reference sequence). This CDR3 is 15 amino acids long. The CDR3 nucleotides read TGTGCCAGTAGTGGTAGGGGACAGGGGTACAATGAGCAGTTCTTC. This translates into CASSGRGQGYNEQFF.

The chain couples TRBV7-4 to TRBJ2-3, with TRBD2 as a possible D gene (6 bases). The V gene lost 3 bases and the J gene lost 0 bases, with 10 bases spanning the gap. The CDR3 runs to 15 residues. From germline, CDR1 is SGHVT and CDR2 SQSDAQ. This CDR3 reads CASSLEGISTDTQYF. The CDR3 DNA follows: TGTGCCAGCAGCTTGGAGGGGATAAGCACAGATACGCAGTATTTT.

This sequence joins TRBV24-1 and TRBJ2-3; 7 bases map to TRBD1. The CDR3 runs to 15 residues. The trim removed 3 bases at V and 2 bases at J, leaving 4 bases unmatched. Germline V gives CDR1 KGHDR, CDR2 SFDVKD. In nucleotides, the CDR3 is TGTGCCACCAGTGATCAGACAGGGCTCACAGATACGCAGTATTTT. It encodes CATSDQTGLTDTQYF.

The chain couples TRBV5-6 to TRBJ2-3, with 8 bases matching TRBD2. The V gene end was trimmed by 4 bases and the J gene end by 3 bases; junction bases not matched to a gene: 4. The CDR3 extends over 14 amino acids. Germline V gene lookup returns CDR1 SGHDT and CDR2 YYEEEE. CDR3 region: CASSPGLVTDTQYF. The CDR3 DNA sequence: TGTGCCAGCAGCCCGGGACTAGTAACAGATACGCAGTATTTT. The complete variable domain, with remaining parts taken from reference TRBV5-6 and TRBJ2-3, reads DAGVTQSPTHLIKTRGQQVTLRCSPKSGHDTVSWYQQALGQGPQFIFQYYEEEERQRGNFPDRFSGHQFPNYSSELNVNALLLGDSALYLCASSPGLVTDTQYFGPGTRLTVL.

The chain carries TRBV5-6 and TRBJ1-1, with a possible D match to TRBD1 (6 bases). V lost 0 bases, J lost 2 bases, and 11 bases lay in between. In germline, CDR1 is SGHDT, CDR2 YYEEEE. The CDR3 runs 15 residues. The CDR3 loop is CASSLVGGINTEAFF. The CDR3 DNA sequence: TGTGCCAGCAGCTTGGTAGGGGGTATTAACACTGAAGCTTTCTTT.

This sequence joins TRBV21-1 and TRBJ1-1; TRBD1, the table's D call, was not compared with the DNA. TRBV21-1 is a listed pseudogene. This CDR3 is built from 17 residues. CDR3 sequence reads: CASSKAPQVEWNTEAFF. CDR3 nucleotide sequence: TGTGCCAGCAGCAAAGCACCCCAGGTGGAATGGAACACTGAAGCTTTCTTT.

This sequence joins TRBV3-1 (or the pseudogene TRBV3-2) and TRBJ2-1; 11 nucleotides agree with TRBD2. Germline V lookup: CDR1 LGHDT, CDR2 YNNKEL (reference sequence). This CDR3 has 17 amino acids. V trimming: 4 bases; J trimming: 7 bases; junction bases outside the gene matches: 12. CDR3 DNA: TGTGCCAGCAGCCCAGGACTAACTAGCGGGAGCGAGAATGAGCAGTTCTTC. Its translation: CASSPGLTSGSENEQFF.

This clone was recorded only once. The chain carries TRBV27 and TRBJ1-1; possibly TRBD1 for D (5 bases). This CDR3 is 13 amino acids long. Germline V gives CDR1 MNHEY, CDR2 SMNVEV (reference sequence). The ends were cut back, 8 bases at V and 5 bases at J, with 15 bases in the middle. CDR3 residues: CASSTPGPTEAFF. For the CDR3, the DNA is TGTGCCAGCTCAACCCCAGGGCCAACTGAAGCTTTCTTT.

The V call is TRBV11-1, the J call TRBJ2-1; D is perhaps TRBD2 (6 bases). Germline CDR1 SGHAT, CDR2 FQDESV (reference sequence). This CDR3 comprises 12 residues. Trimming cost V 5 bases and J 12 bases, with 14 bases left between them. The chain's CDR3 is CASSPDLGGQFF. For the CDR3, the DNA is TGTGCCAGCAGCCCGGACCTCGGGGGGCAGTTCTTC.

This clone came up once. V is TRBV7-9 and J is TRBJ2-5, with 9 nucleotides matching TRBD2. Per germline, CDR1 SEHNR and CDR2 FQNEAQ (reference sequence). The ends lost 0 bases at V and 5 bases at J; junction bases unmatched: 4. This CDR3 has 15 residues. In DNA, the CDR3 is TGTGCCAGCAGCTTAGCTAGCGGGAGTTCGGAGACCCAGTACTTC. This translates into CASSLASGSSETQYF.

The CDR3 loop is CASRGGNQPQHF. The CDR3 DNA reads as TGTGCCAGCAGGGGGGGAAATCAGCCCCAGCATTTT. The chain combines TRBV27 with TRBJ1-5, with D possibly being TRBD1 (5 bases). Trimming removed 6 bases from V and 4 bases from J, with 7 bases in between. The CDR3 sequence is 12 residues long. The V gene's germline CDR1 is MNHEY and CDR2 SMNVEV (reference sequence).

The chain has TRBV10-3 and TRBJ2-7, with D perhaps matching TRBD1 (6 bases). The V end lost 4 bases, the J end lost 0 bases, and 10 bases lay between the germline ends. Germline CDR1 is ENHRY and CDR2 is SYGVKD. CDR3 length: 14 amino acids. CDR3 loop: CAISGQESSYEQYF. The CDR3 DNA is TGTGCCATCAGTGGACAGGAGAGCTCCTACGAGCAGTACTTC.

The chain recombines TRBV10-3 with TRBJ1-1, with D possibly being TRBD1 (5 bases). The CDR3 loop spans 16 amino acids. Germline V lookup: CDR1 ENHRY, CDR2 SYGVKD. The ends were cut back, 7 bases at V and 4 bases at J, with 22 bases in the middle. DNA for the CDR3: TGTGCCATCACCCTGTCGATGGGACTCGAGGGCACTGAAGCTTTCTTT. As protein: CAITLSMGLEGTEAFF.

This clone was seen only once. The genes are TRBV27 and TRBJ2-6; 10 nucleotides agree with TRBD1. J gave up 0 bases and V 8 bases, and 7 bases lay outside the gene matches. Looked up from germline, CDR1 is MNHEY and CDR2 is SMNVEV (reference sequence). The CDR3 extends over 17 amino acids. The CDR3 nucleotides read TGTGCCAGCGGACGGACAGGGGGGATCTCTGGGGCCAACGTCCTGACTTTC. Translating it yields CASGRTGGISGANVLTF.

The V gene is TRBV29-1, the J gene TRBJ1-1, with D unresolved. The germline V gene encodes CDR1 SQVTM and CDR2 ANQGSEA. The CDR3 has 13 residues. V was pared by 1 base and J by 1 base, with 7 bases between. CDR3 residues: CSVEGQKNTEAFF. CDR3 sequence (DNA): TGCAGCGTTGAAGGGCAGAAGAACACTGAAGCTTTCTTT.

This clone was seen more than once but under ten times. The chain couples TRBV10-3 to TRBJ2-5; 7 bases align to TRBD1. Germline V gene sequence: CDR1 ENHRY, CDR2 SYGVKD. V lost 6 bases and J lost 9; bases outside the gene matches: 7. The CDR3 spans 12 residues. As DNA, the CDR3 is TGTGCCATCAGGAGACAGGGAGCGGCCCAGTACTTC. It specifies CAIRRQGAAQYF.

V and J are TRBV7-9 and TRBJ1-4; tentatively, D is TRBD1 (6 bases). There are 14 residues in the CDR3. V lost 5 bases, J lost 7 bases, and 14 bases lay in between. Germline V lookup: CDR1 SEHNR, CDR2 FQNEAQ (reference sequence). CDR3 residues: CASSPTGRGEKLFF. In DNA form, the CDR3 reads TGTGCCAGCAGCCCAACAGGGAGAGGTGAAAAACTGTTTTTT. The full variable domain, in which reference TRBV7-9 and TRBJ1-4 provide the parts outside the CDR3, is DTGVSQNPRHKITKRGQNVTFRCDPISEHNRLYWYRQTLGQGPEFLTYFQNEAQLEKSRLLSDRFSAERPKGSFSTLEIQRTEQGDSAMYLCASSPTGRGEKLFFGSGTQLSVL.

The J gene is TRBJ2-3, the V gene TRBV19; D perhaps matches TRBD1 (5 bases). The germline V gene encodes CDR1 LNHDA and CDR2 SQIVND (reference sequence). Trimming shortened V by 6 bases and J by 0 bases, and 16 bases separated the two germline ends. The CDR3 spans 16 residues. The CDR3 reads CASRRKTGASTDTQYF. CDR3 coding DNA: TGTGCCAGTAGGCGGAAAACAGGTGCTAGCACAGATACGCAGTATTTT.

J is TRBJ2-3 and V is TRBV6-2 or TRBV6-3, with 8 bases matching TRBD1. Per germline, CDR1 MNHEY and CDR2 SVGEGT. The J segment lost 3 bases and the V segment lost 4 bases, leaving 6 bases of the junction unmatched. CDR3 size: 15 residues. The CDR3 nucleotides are TGTGCCAGCAGTTCCCGGACAGGGCTGACAGATACGCAGTATTTT. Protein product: CASSSRTGLTDTQYF.

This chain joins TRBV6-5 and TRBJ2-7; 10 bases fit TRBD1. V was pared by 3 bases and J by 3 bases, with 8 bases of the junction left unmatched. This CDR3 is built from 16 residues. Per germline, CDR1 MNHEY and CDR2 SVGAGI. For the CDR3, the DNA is TGTGCCAGCAGTTATGGGTCCGGGACAGGGGACTACGAGCAGTACTTC. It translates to CASSYGSGTGDYEQYF.

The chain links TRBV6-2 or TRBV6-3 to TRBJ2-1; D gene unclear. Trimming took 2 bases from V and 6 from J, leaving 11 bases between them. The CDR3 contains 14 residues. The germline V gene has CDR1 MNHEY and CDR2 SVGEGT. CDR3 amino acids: CASSYLSRVNEQFF. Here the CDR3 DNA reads TGTGCCAGCAGTTACCTTTCCCGGGTCAATGAGCAGTTCTTC.

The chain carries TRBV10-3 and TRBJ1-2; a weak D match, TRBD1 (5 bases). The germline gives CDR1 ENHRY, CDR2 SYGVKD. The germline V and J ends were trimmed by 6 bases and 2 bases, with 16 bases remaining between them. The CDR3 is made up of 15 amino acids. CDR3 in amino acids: CAISGPDSGNYGYTF. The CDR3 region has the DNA TGTGCCATCAGCGGTCCCGACAGTGGGAACTATGGCTACACCTTC.

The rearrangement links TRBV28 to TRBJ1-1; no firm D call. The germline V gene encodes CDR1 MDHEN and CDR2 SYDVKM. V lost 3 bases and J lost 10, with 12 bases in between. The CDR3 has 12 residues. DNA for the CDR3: TGTGCCAGCAGTTTGCGGGAGAGACGAGCTTTCTTT. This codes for CASSLRERRAFF.

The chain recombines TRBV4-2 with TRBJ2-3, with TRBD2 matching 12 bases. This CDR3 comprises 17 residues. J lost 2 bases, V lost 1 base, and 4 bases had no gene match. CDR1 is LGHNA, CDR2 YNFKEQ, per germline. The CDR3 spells CASSQAGTSGSTDTQYF. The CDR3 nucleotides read TGTGCCAGCAGCCAAGCCGGGACTAGCGGGTCCACAGATACGCAGTATTTT.

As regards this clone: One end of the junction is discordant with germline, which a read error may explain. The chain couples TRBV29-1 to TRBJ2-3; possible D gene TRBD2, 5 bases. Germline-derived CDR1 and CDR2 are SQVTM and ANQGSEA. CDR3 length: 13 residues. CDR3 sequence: CSAEAVSTDTQYF. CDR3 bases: TGCAGCGCTGAAGCGGTTAGCACAGATACGCAGTATTTT.

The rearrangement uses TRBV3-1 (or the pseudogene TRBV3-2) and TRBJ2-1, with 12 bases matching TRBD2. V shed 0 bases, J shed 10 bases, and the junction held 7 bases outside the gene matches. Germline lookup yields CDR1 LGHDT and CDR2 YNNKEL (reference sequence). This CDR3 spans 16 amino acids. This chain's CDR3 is CASSQEPSGRAGEQFF. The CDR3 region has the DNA TGTGCCAGCAGCCAAGAGCCTAGCGGGAGGGCCGGCGAGCAGTTCTTC.

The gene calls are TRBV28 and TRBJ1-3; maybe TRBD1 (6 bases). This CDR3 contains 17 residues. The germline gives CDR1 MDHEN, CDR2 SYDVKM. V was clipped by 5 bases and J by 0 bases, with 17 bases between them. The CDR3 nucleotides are TGTGCCAGCAGTAACTCCCAGGGGAAATCCTCTGGAAACACCATATATTTT. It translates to CASSNSQGKSSGNTIYF. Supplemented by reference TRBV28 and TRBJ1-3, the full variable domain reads DVKVTQSSRYLVKRTGEKVFLECVQDMDHENMFWYRQDPGLGLRLIYFSYDVKMKEKGDIPEGYSVSREKKERFSLILESASTNQTSMYLCASSNSQGKSSGNTIYFGEGSWLTVV.

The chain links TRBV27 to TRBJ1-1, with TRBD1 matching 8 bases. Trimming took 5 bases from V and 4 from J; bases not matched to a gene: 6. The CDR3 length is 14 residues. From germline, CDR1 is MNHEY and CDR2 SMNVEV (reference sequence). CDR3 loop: CASSVTGGGTEAFF. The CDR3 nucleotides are TGTGCCAGCAGTGTCACAGGGGGGGGCACTGAAGCTTTCTTT.

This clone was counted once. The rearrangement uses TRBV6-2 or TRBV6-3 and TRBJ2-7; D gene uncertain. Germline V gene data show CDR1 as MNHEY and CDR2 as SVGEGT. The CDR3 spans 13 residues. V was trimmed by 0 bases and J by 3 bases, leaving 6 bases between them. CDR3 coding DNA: TGTGCCAGCAGTTACTCGAACAGCTACGAGCAGTACTTC. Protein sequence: CASSYSNSYEQYF.